These 22 T cell receptor beta chains were sequenced from one sample in a study of cytomegalovirus exposure and HLA in healthy donors. The PCR was carried out with 60 Vbeta primers and 13 Jbeta primers. TCRdb keeps only in-frame clones here, not all; method: immunoSEQ multiplex PCR. There are more than 80,000 clones in the sample; around 80% occur only once, and under 7.5% lies in the top ten. The sample was PBMCs. The receptor source for this set is a woman aged 45-65 years in good health and CMV-seropositive.

J is TRBJ1-2 and V is TRBV28; D remains ambiguous. V dropped 5 bases and J dropped 5 bases, with 27 bases sitting between them. There are 18 residues in the CDR3. Germline-derived CDR1 and CDR2 are MDHEN and SYDVKM. In nucleotides, the CDR3 is TGTGCCAGCAGTACATCACGGGATAGCCGCTGGTTAAGATATGGCTACACCTTC. Amino acids: CASSTSRDSRWLRYGYTF.

The rearrangement uses TRBV7-2 and TRBJ2-5; 8 bases align to TRBD2. There are 16 residues in the CDR3. V shed 5 bases and J 0 bases; nucleotides not matched to a gene: 8. Germline-derived CDR1 and CDR2 are SGHTA and FQGNSA. The CDR3 sequence is CASSLSGDLYQETQYF. The CDR3 bases are TGTGCCAGCAGCCTTAGCGGGGACCTGTACCAAGAGACCCAGTACTTC.

This chain uses TRBV7-6 with TRBJ1-6; 9 bases are a match to TRBD1. Looked up from germline, CDR1 is SGHVS and CDR2 is FNYEAQ. This CDR3 region has 15 residues. The V gene end was trimmed by 5 bases and the J gene end by 10 bases; junction bases not matched to a gene: 9. CDR3 in amino acids: CASSLAGTGTSPLHF. CDR3 nucleotide sequence: TGTGCCAGCAGCCTCGCCGGGACAGGGACATCACCCCTCCACTTT.

This chain connects TRBV13 to TRBJ2-7, with a possible D match to TRBD2 (6 bases). The CDR3 runs 15 residues. Germline values: CDR1 PRHDT, CDR2 FYEKMQ (reference sequence). V was clipped by 5 bases and J by 3 bases, with 17 bases between them. The chain's CDR3 is CASSDGDGSFYEQYF. The DNA for the CDR3 is TGTGCCAGCAGCGACGGTGACGGGAGCTTCTACGAGCAGTACTTC.

This rearrangement joins TRBV2 to TRBJ2-1; TRBD2 aligns across 12 bases. Unmatched junction bases numbered 8, after V lost 7 bases and J lost 7 bases. The V gene's germline CDR1 is SNHLY and CDR2 FYNNEI. This CDR3 has 15 residues. The CDR3 is CASTLLAGGLNEQFF. The DNA of the CDR3 is TGTGCCAGCACTTTACTAGCGGGGGGCCTTAATGAGCAGTTCTTC.

This sequence joins TRBV25-1 and TRBJ1-1; D is uncertain. Trimming took 2 bases from V and 3 from J, leaving 13 bases between them. The V gene's germline CDR1 is MGHDK and CDR2 SYGVNS. This CDR3 has 15 residues. CDR3 nucleotides: TGTGCCAGCAGTGAACCTAGGTTAAAGGACACTGAAGCTTTCTTT. Its translation is CASSEPRLKDTEAFF.

The chain is built from TRBV7-2 and TRBJ1-1; no firm D call. Trimming left V 5 bases short and J 2 bases short, with 9 bases between. The CDR3 consists of 13 residues. Germline CDR1 SGHTA, CDR2 FQGNSA. The CDR3 nucleotides read TGTGCCAGCAGCATTATACAAAACACTGAAGCTTTCTTT. Its translation is CASSIIQNTEAFF.

V usage is TRBV18 and J usage is TRBJ2-7; 7 bases match TRBD2. CDR3 length: 14 amino acids. Per germline, CDR1 KGHSH and CDR2 LQKENI. The ends lost 5 bases at V and 0 bases at J; junction bases unmatched: 4. This CDR3 reads CASSSRDYSYEQYF. In nucleotides, the CDR3 is TGTGCCAGCTCATCTCGGGACTACTCCTACGAGCAGTACTTC.

V usage is TRBV5-1 and J usage is TRBJ1-6; tentative D call: TRBD1 (5 bases). Trimming removed 5 bases at V and 7 bases at J, with 13 bases between. The CDR3 sequence is 14 residues long. Germline V CDR1 and CDR2: SGHRS, YFSETQ. The CDR3 spells CASSMGQANSPLHF. Written as DNA, the CDR3 is TGCGCCAGCAGTATGGGGCAGGCCAATTCACCCCTCCACTTT.

The rearrangement links TRBV4-2 to TRBJ1-2; 7 nucleotides match TRBD1. The ends lost 0 bases at V and 7 bases at J; junction bases unmatched: 11. Germline V CDR1 and CDR2: LGHNA, YNFKEQ. CDR3 size: 16 residues. CDR3 amino acids: CASSQEGDLQGSGYTF. The CDR3 coding sequence is TGTGCCAGCAGCCAAGAGGGGGATTTACAGGGGAGTGGCTACACCTTC.

V and J are TRBV6-4 and TRBJ1-6; 7 bases agree with TRBD1. Germline V gene lookup returns CDR1 MRHNA and CDR2 SNTAGT. The CDR3 is 15 amino acids. The junction had 7 bases not matched to a gene; V was cut back by 3 bases and J by 8 bases. Written as DNA, the CDR3 is TGTGCCAGCAGTGAACAACAGGGGTCGGATTCACCCCTCCACTTT. This encodes CASSEQQGSDSPLHF.

The chain carries TRBV19 and TRBJ2-1, with TRBD1 matching 9 bases. The CDR3 spans 16 residues. V shed 5 bases, J shed 5 bases, and the junction held 10 bases outside the gene matches. From germline, CDR1 is LNHDA and CDR2 SQIVND (reference sequence). CDR3 coding DNA: TGTGCCAGTAGTTATATCGGGACAGGGAATCACAATGAGCAGTTCTTC. It encodes CASSYIGTGNHNEQFF.

CDR3 nucleotide sequence: TGTGCCAGCAGCCCCCAGACAGGGCCACGGGATGGCTACACCTTC. Translation gives CASSPQTGPRDGYTF. V usage is TRBV9 and J usage is TRBJ1-2, with TRBD1 identical over 7 bases. This CDR3 comprises 15 residues. The J segment lost 6 bases and the V segment lost 4 bases, leaving 12 bases of the junction unmatched. CDR1 SGDLS and CDR2 YYNGEE come from the germline V gene.

This chain uses TRBV7-6 with TRBJ2-5, with TRBD2 identical over 13 bases. Germline V CDR1 and CDR2: SGHVS, FNYEAQ. The length of the CDR3 is 15 residues. Losses at the gene ends were 5 bases for V and 5 bases for J; bases not matched to a gene: 5. CDR3 protein: CASSPGLAGVETQYF. The CDR3 DNA reads as TGTGCCAGCAGCCCAGGACTAGCGGGGGTGGAGACCCAGTACTTC. The entire variable domain, with the rest obtained from reference TRBV7-6 and TRBJ2-5, is as follows: GAGVSQSPRYKVTKRGQDVALRCDPISGHVSLYWYRQALGQGPEFLTYFNYEAQQDKSGLPNDRFSAERPEGSISTLTIQRTEQRDSAMYRCASSPGLAGVETQYFGPGTRLLVL.

The chain has TRBV28 and TRBJ2-2, with a possible D match to TRBD2 (7 bases). V was shortened by 11 bases and J by 4 bases, with 17 bases between the two germline ends. Germline CDR1 and CDR2: MDHEN and SYDVKM. The CDR3 is made up of 14 amino acids. The CDR3 protein is CAALGGASTGELFF. As DNA, the CDR3 is TGTGCCGCGCTAGGGGGGGCCAGCACCGGGGAGCTGTTTTTT.

This clone was seen more than once but under ten times. The J gene is TRBJ1-1, the V gene TRBV4-2, with a tentative D call TRBD1 (5 bases). The germline V and J ends were trimmed by 5 bases and 0 bases, with 10 bases remaining between them. Germline V gives CDR1 LGHNA, CDR2 YNFKEQ. This CDR3 has 14 residues. CDR3 bases: TGTGCCAGCAGCAATGGACATCTGAACACTGAAGCTTTCTTT. Translation gives CASSNGHLNTEAFF.

The rearrangement uses TRBV10-3 and TRBJ2-7, with TRBD1 as a possible D gene (7 bases). V lost 0 bases, J lost 12 bases, and 15 bases lay in between. Germline V gives CDR1 ENHRY, CDR2 SYGVKD. This CDR3 region has 13 residues. The CDR3 DNA sequence: TGTGCCATCAGTGAGTCGGAGGGACAGAGCATGTACTTC. Its protein is CAISESEGQSMYF.

In its sample, this clone was seen a few times. The genes are TRBV4-1 and TRBJ1-3, with 10 bases matching TRBD1. This CDR3 comprises 17 residues. The germline V gene has CDR1 MGHRA and CDR2 YSYEKL. V lost 5 bases, J lost 1 base, and 8 bases stayed unmatched. The CDR3 region is CASSKSGQGVSGNTIYF. For the CDR3, the DNA is TGCGCCAGCAGCAAATCCGGACAGGGGGTTTCTGGAAACACCATATATTTT.

J is TRBJ1-1 and V is TRBV7-8, with 7 bases fitting TRBD1. Per the germline V gene, CDR1 is SGHVS and CDR2 is FQNEAQ. This CDR3 is 14 amino acids long. The V segment lost 3 bases and the J segment 1 base; nucleotides outside the gene matches: 2. CDR3 amino acids: CASSFGQENTEAFF. The CDR3 DNA reads as TGTGCCAGCAGCTTCGGACAGGAGAACACTGAAGCTTTCTTT.

The chain is built from TRBV7-9 and TRBJ2-3, with 11 bases aligning to TRBD2. After removal of 6 bases from V and 6 bases from J, the junction contained 2 bases not matched to a gene. CDR1 SEHNR and CDR2 FQNEAQ come from the germline V gene (reference sequence). The CDR3 has 13 residues. CDR3 sequence: CASRTSGVDTQYF. Written as DNA, the CDR3 is TGTGCCAGCAGGACTAGCGGGGTGGATACGCAGTATTTT. The whole variable domain, remainder taken from reference TRBV7-9 and TRBJ2-3, is DTGVSQNPRHKITKRGQNVTFRCDPISEHNRLYWYRQTLGQGPEFLTYFQNEAQLEKSRLLSDRFSAERPKGSFSTLEIQRTEQGDSAMYLCASRTSGVDTQYFGPGTRLTVL.

The chain links TRBV6-6 to TRBJ2-5, with TRBD1 identical over 8 bases. The CDR3 sequence is 14 residues long. CDR1 is MNHNY, CDR2 SVGAGI, per germline (reference sequence). V lost 5 bases, J lost 4 bases, and 6 bases stayed unmatched. Written as DNA, the CDR3 is TGTGCCAGCAGTACCCAACAGGGGGGAGAGACCCAGTACTTC. It is translated as CASSTQQGGETQYF.

The V and J genes are TRBV5-1 and TRBJ2-5, with 11 positions matching TRBD2. This CDR3 contains 15 residues. V lost 5 bases, J lost 5 bases, and 8 bases stayed unmatched. Germline assignment: CDR1 SGHRS and CDR2 YFSETQ. The CDR3 is CASRPTSGGGETQYF. CDR3 DNA: TGCGCCAGCAGACCTACTAGCGGGGGAGGGGAGACCCAGTACTTC. Using reference TRBV5-1 and TRBJ2-5 for the parts outside the CDR3, the full variable domain is KAGVTQTPRYLIKTRGQQVTLSCSPISGHRSVSWYQQTPGQGLQFLFEYFSETQRNKGNFPGRFSGRQFSNSRSEMNVSTLELGDSALYLCASRPTSGGGETQYFGPGTRLLVL.